Listed below are T cell receptor beta chains from one sample, sequenced in a study of post-analysis software for immune sequencing data. TCRdb processed the PCR reads anew with MiXCR; each CDR3 protein has one entry. The data show 450,000 to 700,000 distinct CDR3 sequences, 44% seen once. Sequenced sample: blood. These receptors were collected from a girl between 10 and 17 years old with multiple sclerosis. The CDR3 runs from the conserved cysteine through the conserved F or W. Size values are once, few and many counts, or a class for expanded clones, and some rows have none.

v_gene: TRBV5-6
len: 16
abundance: few
j_gene: TRBJ2-5
CDR3aa: CASSVRGLADQETQYF

v_gene: TRBV6-1
len: 11
abundance: .
j_gene: TRBJ2-7
CDR3aa: CASTSGYEQYF

v_gene: TRBV4-1
len: 17
abundance: .
j_gene: TRBJ2-5
CDR3aa: CASSQMRRTGYQETQYF

v_gene: TRBV4-2
len: 14
abundance: .
j_gene: TRBJ2-1
CDR3aa: CASSQENRYNEQFF

v_gene: TRBV7-9
len: 14
abundance: few
j_gene: TRBJ2-7
CDR3aa: CASSQGQPRGEQYF

v_gene: TRBV29-1
len: 14
abundance: once
j_gene: TRBJ2-3
CDR3aa: CSVPAREDTDTQYF

v_gene: TRBV5-1
len: 15
abundance: .
j_gene: TRBJ2-1
CDR3aa: CASGPSGPLYNEQFF

v_gene: TRBV12-3/TRBV12-4
len: 14
abundance: few
j_gene: TRBJ2-7
CDR3aa: CASSPGLPAYEQYF

v_gene: TRBV10-3
len: 14
abundance: .
j_gene: TRBJ1-1
CDR3aa: CAIGDRDYTNEAFF

v_gene: TRBV29-1
len: 13
abundance: .
j_gene: TRBJ1-2
CDR3aa: CSVGGQGAVGSTF

v_gene: TRBV25-1
len: 12
abundance: few
j_gene: TRBJ1-6
CDR3aa: CASSEGDSPLHF

v_gene: TRBV6-1
len: 15
abundance: few
j_gene: TRBJ2-7
CDR3aa: CASSGRLAGIYEQYF

v_gene: TRBV9
len: 16
abundance: .
j_gene: TRBJ2-3
CDR3aa: CASSVDLRGGRNTQYF

v_gene: TRBV20-1
len: 11
abundance: .
j_gene: TRBJ2-3
CDR3aa: CRARVGDTQYF

v_gene: TRBV5-8
len: 18
abundance: .
j_gene: TRBJ2-6
CDR3aa: CASSLVGRLISGANVLTF

v_gene: TRBV20-1
len: 13
abundance: .
j_gene: TRBJ2-1
CDR3aa: CSVGGPADNGQFF

v_gene: TRBV7-3
len: 15
abundance: few
j_gene: TRBJ2-7
CDR3aa: CASSASNGRPYEQYF

v_gene: TRBV7-2
len: 14
abundance: .
j_gene: TRBJ2-1
CDR3aa: CASSLRQPVNEQFF

v_gene: TRBV6-1
len: 17
abundance: .
j_gene: TRBJ2-5
CDR3aa: CASSQTGAGRGQETQYF

v_gene: TRBV12-3/TRBV12-4
len: 13
abundance: many
j_gene: TRBJ2-7
CDR3aa: CASSLGGFYEQYF

v_gene: TRBV12-3/TRBV12-4
len: 14
abundance: .
j_gene: TRBJ2-5
CDR3aa: CASSFQGFLETQYF

v_gene: TRBV9
len: 17
abundance: few
j_gene: TRBJ2-5
CDR3aa: CASSVETGDLAFETQYF

v_gene: TRBV3-1
len: 15
abundance: few
j_gene: TRBJ2-5
CDR3aa: CASSEEWSQGETQYF

v_gene: TRBV12-3/TRBV12-4
len: 13
abundance: few
j_gene: TRBJ2-3
CDR3aa: CASSLLTQDTQYF

v_gene: TRBV3-1
len: 13
abundance: few
j_gene: TRBJ2-1
CDR3aa: CAVGTAPRNEQFF

v_gene: TRBV12-3/TRBV12-4
len: 15
abundance: few
j_gene: TRBJ2-1
CDR3aa: CASSSGDTSYNEQFF

v_gene: TRBV12-3/TRBV12-4
len: 16
abundance: .
j_gene: TRBJ2-6
CDR3aa: CASGAGGGDGANVLTF

v_gene: TRBV20-1
len: 14
abundance: .
j_gene: TRBJ2-7
CDR3aa: CSAASGTGDYEQYF

v_gene: TRBV11-3
len: 16
abundance: few
j_gene: TRBJ2-6
CDR3aa: CASQGPEVYGANVLTF

v_gene: TRBV4-1
len: 16
abundance: few
j_gene: TRBJ2-7
CDR3aa: CASSQSRQEIPYEQYF

v_gene: TRBV30
len: 12
abundance: .
j_gene: TRBJ2-1
CDR3aa: CAWSLGQDEQFF

v_gene: TRBV3-1
len: 15
abundance: few
j_gene: TRBJ2-7
CDR3aa: CASSQDLTPSYEQYF

v_gene: TRBV10-3
len: 15
abundance: .
j_gene: TRBJ1-1
CDR3aa: CAISEGKGMNTEAFF

v_gene: TRBV7-9
len: 19
abundance: .
j_gene: TRBJ2-4
CDR3aa: CASSFSGQGALRGKNIQYF

v_gene: TRBV12-3/TRBV12-4
len: 13
abundance: .
j_gene: TRBJ1-1
CDR3aa: CASSFRDNTEAFF

v_gene: TRBV5-1
len: 15
abundance: .
j_gene: TRBJ2-1
CDR3aa: CASMATYPSYNEQFF

v_gene: TRBV7-9
len: 14
abundance: few
j_gene: TRBJ2-3
CDR3aa: CASSLDGATDTQYF

v_gene: TRBV29-1
len: 18
abundance: .
j_gene: TRBJ2-3
CDR3aa: CSVQGGIPFPISFDTQYF

v_gene: TRBV5-1
len: 13
abundance: .
j_gene: TRBJ1-2
CDR3aa: CASANRLTYGYTF

v_gene: TRBV5-1
len: 13
abundance: many
j_gene: TRBJ2-6
CDR3aa: CASSLTGANVLTF

v_gene: TRBV29-1
len: 14
abundance: many
j_gene: TRBJ2-3
CDR3aa: CSQRTSGSPDTQYF

v_gene: TRBV25-1
len: 10
abundance: few
j_gene: TRBJ2-1
CDR3aa: CASKLDEQFF

v_gene: TRBV25-1
len: 13
abundance: .
j_gene: TRBJ1-2
CDR3aa: CASSDSQFRGYTF

v_gene: TRBV11-3
len: 16
abundance: few
j_gene: TRBJ2-7
CDR3aa: CASSLSTASGSYEQYF

v_gene: TRBV13
len: 15
abundance: few
j_gene: .
CDR3aa: CASSPGLAAEETQYF

v_gene: TRBV6-1
len: 12
abundance: .
j_gene: TRBJ1-4
CDR3aa: CASVRGNEKLFF

v_gene: TRBV7-9
len: 16
abundance: .
j_gene: TRBJ2-1
CDR3aa: CASSSAGARSYNEQFF

v_gene: TRBV12-3/TRBV12-4
len: 16
abundance: .
j_gene: TRBJ2-3
CDR3aa: CASSSLVSGSRDTQYF

v_gene: TRBV6-5
len: 16
abundance: .
j_gene: TRBJ2-3
CDR3aa: CASSYLPGQGTDTQYF

v_gene: TRBV9
len: 20
abundance: few
j_gene: TRBJ2-3
CDR3aa: CASSVAPPRALSAGGDTQYF

v_gene: TRBV6-2/TRBV6-3
len: 16
abundance: few
j_gene: TRBJ2-1
CDR3aa: CASSQTGTLAANEQFF

v_gene: TRBV5-1
len: 14
abundance: .
j_gene: TRBJ2-7
CDR3aa: CASSFERGYYEQYF

v_gene: TRBV7-2
len: 15
abundance: .
j_gene: TRBJ2-4
CDR3aa: CASSVRGQGKNIQYF

v_gene: TRBV3-1
len: 14
abundance: .
j_gene: TRBJ2-7
CDR3aa: CASSQDPAIYEQYF

v_gene: TRBV20-1
len: 15
abundance: .
j_gene: TRBJ1-5
CDR3aa: CSAGDTHLSNQPQHF

v_gene: TRBV7-9
len: 13
abundance: .
j_gene: TRBJ2-3
CDR3aa: CASSIRQADTQYF

v_gene: TRBV28
len: 14
abundance: .
j_gene: TRBJ2-6
CDR3aa: CASRTLIVANVLTF

v_gene: TRBV6-6
len: 14
abundance: .
j_gene: TRBJ1-5
CDR3aa: CASRGGGGNQPQHF